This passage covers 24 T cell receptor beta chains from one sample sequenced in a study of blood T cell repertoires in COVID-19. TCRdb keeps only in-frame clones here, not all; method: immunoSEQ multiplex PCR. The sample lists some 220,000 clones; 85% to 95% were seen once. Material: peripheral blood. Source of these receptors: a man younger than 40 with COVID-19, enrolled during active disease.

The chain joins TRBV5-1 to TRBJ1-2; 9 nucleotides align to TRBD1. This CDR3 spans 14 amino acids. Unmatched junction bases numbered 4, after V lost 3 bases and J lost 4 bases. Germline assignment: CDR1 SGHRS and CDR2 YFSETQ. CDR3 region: CASSSGQGTYGYTF. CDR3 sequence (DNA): TGCGCCAGCAGCTCTGGACAGGGGACCTATGGCTACACCTTC.

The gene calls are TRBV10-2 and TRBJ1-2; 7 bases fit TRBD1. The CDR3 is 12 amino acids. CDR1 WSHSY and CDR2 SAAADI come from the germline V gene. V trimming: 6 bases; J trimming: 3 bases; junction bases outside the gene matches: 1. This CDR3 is CASSDRDYGYTF. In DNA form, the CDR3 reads TGCGCCAGCAGCGACAGGGACTATGGCTACACCTTC.

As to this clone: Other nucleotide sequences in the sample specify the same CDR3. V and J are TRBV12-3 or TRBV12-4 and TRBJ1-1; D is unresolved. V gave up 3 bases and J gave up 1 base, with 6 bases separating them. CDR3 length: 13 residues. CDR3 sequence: CASSLTGNTEAFF. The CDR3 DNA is TGTGCCAGCAGTTTGACTGGGAACACTGAAGCTTTCTTT.

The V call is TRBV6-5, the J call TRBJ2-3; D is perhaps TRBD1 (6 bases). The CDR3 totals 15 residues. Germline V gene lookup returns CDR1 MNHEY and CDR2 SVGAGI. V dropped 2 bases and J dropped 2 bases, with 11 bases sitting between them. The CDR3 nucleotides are TGTGCCAGCAGTTACGACCAGGGGATCACAGATACGCAGTATTTT. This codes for CASSYDQGITDTQYF.

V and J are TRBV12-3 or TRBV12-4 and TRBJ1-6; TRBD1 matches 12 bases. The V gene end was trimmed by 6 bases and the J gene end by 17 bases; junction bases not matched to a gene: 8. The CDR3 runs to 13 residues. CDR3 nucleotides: TGTGCCAGCAGGGGACAGGGGGCGGGTTGGGTCCACTTT. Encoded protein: CASRGQGAGWVHF.

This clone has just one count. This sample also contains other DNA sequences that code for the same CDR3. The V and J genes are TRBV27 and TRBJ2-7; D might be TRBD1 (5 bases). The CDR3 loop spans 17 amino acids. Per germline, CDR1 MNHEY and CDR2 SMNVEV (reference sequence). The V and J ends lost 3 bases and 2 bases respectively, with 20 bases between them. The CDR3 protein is CASSLRLTGLLTYEQYF. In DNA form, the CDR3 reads TGTGCCAGCAGTTTGAGGCTTACAGGATTGTTAACCTACGAGCAGTACTTC.

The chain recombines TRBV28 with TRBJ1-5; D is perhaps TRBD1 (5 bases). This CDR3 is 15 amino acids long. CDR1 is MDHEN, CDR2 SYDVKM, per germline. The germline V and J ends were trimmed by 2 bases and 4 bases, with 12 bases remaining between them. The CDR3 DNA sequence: TGTGCCAGCAGTTTAAGGCAGGGCGTTAATCAGCCCCAGCATTTT. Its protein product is CASSLRQGVNQPQHF.

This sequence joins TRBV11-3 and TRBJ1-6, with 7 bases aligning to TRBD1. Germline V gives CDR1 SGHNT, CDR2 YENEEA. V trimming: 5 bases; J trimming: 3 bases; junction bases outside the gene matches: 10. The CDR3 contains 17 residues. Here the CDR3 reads CASSTPGTAGYNSPLHF. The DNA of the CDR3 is TGTGCCAGCAGCACCCCCGGGACAGCGGGCTATAATTCACCCCTCCACTTT. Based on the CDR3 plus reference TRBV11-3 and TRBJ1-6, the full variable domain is EAGVVQSPRYKIIEKKQPVAFWCNPISGHNTLYWYLQNLGQGPELLIRYENEEAVDDSQLPKDRFSAERLKGVDSTLKIQPAELGDSAVYLCASSTPGTAGYNSPLHFGNGTRLTVT.

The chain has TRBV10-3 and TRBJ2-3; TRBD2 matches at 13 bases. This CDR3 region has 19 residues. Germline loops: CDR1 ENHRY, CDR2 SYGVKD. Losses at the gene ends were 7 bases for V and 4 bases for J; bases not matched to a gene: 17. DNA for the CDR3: TGTGCCATCATGCCGGGACTAGCGGGGACTTTTCGAAGGCCAGATACGCAGTATTTT. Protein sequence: CAIMPGLAGTFRRPDTQYF.

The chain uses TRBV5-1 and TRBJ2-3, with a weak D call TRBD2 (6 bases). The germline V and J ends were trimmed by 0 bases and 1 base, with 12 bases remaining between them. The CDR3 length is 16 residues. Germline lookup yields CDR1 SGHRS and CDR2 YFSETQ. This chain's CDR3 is CASSLAGGGGTDTQYF. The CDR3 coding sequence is TGCGCCAGCAGCTTGGCTGGAGGCGGGGGCACAGATACGCAGTATTTT.

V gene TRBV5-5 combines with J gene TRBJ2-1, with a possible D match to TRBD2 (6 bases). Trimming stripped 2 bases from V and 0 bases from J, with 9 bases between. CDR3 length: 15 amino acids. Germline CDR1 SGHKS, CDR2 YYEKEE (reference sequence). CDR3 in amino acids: CASSFTTSSYNEQFF. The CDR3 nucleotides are TGTGCCAGCAGCTTTACGACTAGCTCCTACAATGAGCAGTTCTTC. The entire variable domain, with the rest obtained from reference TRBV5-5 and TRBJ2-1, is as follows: DAGVTQSPTHLIKTRGQQVTLRCSPISGHKSVSWYQQVLGQGPQFIFQYYEKEERGRGNFPDRFSARQFPNYSSELNVNALLLGDSALYLCASSFTTSSYNEQFFGPGTRLTVL.

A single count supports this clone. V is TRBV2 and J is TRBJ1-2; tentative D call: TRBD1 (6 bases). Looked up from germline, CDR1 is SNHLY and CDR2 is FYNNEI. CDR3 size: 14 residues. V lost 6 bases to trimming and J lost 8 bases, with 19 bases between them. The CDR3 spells CASSANRAGRGYTF. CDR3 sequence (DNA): TGTGCCAGCAGCGCCAACAGGGCAGGGCGAGGCTACACCTTC.

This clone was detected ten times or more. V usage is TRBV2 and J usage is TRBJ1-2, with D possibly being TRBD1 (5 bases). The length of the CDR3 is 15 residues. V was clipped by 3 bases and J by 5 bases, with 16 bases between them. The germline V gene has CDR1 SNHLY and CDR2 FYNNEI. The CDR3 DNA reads TGTGCCAGCAGTGAGGGTGGGCAGGGATCTTATGGCTACACCTTC. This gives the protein CASSEGGQGSYGYTF.

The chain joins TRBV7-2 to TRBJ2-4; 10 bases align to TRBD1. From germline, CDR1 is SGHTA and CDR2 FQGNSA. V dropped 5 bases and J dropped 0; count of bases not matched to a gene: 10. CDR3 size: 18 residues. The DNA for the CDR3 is TGTGCCAGCAGCCCCTGGGACAGGGGCGAGATAGCCAAAAACATTCAGTACTTC. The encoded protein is CASSPWDRGEIAKNIQYF.

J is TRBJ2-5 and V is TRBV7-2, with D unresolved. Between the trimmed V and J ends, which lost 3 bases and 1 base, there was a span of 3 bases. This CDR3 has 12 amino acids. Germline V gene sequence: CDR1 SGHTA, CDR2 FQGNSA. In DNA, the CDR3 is TGTGCCAGCAGCTTCTCCCAAGAGACCCAGTACTTC. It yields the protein CASSFSQETQYF.

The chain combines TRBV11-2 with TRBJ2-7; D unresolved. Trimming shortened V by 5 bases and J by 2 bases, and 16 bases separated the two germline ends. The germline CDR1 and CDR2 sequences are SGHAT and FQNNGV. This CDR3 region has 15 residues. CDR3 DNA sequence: TGTGCCAGCAGCCCAGTTCGCAGCCTAGCCTACGAGCAGTACTTC. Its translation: CASSPVRSLAYEQYF.

The CDR3 here is CASRFGQGAETQYF. CDR3 DNA sequence: TGTGCCAGCAGATTCGGGCAGGGGGCTGAGACCCAGTACTTC. The V call is TRBV6-5, the J call TRBJ2-5; 8 nucleotides align to TRBD1. There are 14 residues in the CDR3. V gave up 6 bases and J gave up 5 bases; unmatched junction bases: 8. Per germline, CDR1 MNHEY and CDR2 SVGAGI.

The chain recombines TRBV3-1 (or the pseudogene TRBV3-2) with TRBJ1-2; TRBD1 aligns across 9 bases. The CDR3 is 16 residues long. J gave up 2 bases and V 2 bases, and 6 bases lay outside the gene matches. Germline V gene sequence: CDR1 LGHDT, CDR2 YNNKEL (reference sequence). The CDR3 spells CASSQRGTGTNYGYTF. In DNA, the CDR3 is TGTGCCAGCAGCCAACGGGGGACAGGGACCAACTATGGCTACACCTTC.

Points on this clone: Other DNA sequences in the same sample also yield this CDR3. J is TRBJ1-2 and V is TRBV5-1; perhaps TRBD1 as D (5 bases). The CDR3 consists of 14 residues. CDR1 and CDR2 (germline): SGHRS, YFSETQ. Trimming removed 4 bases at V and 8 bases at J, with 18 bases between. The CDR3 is CASSPPAGEGGYTF. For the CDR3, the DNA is TGCGCCAGCAGCCCACCCGCGGGGGAAGGCGGCTACACCTTC.

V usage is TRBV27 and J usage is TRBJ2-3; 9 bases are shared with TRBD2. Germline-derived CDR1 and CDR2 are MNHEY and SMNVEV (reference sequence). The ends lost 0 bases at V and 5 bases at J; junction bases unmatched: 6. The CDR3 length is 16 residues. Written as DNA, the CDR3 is TGTGCCAGCAGTTTATCCTATAGCGGGGGCGAAGATACGCAGTATTTT. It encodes CASSLSYSGGEDTQYF.

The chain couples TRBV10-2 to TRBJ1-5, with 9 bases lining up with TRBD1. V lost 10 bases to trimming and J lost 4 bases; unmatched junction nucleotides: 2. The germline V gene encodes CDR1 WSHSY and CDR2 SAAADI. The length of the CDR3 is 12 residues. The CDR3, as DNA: TGCGCCATCGGGACAGGGAATCAGCCCCAGCATTTT. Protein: CAIGTGNQPQHF.

The CDR3 loop reads CASSEGIGTPKAYEQYF. The CDR3 region has the DNA TGTGCCAGCAGTGAGGGAATCGGGACACCAAAAGCCTACGAGCAGTACTTC. The chain recombines TRBV6-1 with TRBJ2-7; the D gene is possibly TRBD1 (6 bases). V dropped 3 bases and J dropped 2 bases, with 20 bases sitting between them. This CDR3 region has 17 residues. CDR1 and CDR2 (germline): MNHNS, SASEGT.

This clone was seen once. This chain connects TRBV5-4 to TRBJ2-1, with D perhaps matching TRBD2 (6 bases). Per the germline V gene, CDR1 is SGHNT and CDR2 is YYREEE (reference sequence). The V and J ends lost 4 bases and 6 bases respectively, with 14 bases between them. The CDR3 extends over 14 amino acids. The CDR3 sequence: CASSRGAGFNEQFF. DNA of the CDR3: TGTGCCAGCAGCCGAGGGGCGGGGTTCAATGAGCAGTTCTTC.

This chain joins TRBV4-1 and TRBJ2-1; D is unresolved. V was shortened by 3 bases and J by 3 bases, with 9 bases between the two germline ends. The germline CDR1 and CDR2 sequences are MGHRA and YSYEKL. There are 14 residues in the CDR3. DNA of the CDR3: TGCGCCAGCAGCCACTACAGTGACTACAATGAGCAGTTCTTC. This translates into CASSHYSDYNEQFF.